This T cell receptor beta chain derives from a study of a mutant IDH1 vaccine in newly diagnosed glioma. Study-wide background: Every participant had undergone radiotherapy, temozolomide, or both before, and most underwent both.

Profiled with immunoSEQ multiplex PCR; TCRdb holds only in-frame clones, not every one. The repertoire includes about 59,000 clones, 70% to 90% of them detected once, and about 5% sits in the top ten. Whole-study findings and limits: Overall, approximately 93% of patients had vaccine-induced immune responses. No link was apparently found between pseudoprogression and changes in top peripheral T cell clonotypes.

Time point given: week 5, during vaccination. Each dose of the vaccine consisted of 300 ug of mutant IDH1 20-mer peptide, with topical imiquimod. The donor cohort comprised cases of new WHO grade 3 or 4 IDH1-mutant, ATRX-lost astrocytoma. Germline V gene lookup returns CDR1 SGHRS and CDR2 YFSETQ. This CDR3 has 15 amino acids. The J segment lost 8 bases and the V segment lost 5 bases, leaving 11 bases of the junction unmatched. To note about this clone: The antigen is not known.

The V call is TRBV5-1, the J call TRBJ2-3; 10 nucleotides agree with TRBD2. This receptor was taken from a woman aged 40 to 49 with glioma. Material: PBMCs, obtained from a glioma patient whose treatment included an IDH1 peptide vaccine. The CDR3 DNA follows: TGCGCCAGCAGATCGACTAGCGGGTTAATGGGTACGCAGTATTTT. This codes for CASRSTSGLMGTQYF.